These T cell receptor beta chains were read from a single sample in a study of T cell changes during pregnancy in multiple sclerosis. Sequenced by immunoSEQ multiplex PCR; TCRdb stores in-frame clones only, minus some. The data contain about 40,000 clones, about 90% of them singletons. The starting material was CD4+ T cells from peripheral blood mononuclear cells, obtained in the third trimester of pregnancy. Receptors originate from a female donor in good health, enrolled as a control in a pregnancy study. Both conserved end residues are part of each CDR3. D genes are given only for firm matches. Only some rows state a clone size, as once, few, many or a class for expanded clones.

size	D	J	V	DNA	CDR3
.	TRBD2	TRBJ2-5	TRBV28	TGTGCCAGCAGTTTGGGCGGGGGGCCCTGGGAGACCCAGTACTTC	CASSLGGGPWETQYF
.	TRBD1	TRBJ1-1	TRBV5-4	TGTGCCAGCAGCACGGAGGGGGCGAAGACTTTCTTT	CASSTEGAKTFF
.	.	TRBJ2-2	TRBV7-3	TGTGCCAGCAGCCCCCGAAGGGGGGGCGACGGGGAGCTGTTTTTT	CASSPRRGGDGELFF
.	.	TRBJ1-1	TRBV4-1	TGCGCCAGCAGCCAACCTTCGGGCTTTGGGGGGTTGAACACTGAAGCTTTCTTT	CASSQPSGFGGLNTEAFF
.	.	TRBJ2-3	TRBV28	TGTGCCAGCAGTTTAATACAGGGACGGCGCCGCACAGATACGCAGTATTTT	CASSLIQGRRRTDTQYF
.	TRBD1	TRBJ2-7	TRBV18	TGTGCCAGCTCACCAAAGTTTCCAGGGACAGGGGTATTCGAGCAGTACTTC	CASSPKFPGTGVFEQYF
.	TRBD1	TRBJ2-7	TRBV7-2	TGTGCCAGCAGCTTCCCGGGACAGGGATTCTACGAGCAGTACTTC	CASSFPGQGFYEQYF
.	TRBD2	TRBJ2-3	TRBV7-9	TGTGCCATCCGGAGGACTAGCGGGAGAGCGGATACGCAGTATTTT	CAIRRTSGRADTQYF
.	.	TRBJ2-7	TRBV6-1	TGTGCCAGCAGTGTTGACCCCAGACAGGCCTACGAGCAGTACTTC	CASSVDPRQAYEQYF
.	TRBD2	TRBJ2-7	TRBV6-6	TGTGCCAGCAGACCGAATGGAGCGGGAGGGCGCTATGAGCAGTACTTC	CASRPNGAGGRYEQYF
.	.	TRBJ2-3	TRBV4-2	TGTGCCAGCAGCCAAGAGACGGCCCCGGCGGGTACGCAGTATTTT	CASSQETAPAGTQYF
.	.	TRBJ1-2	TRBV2	TGTGCCAGCAGTGAAGCGCTTCAGGGAGGCTACACCTTC	CASSEALQGGYTF
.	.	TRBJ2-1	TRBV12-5	TGTGCTAGTGGTTTGGCCACAAATCCCGGGGGCTACAATGAGCAGTTCTTC	CASGLATNPGGYNEQFF
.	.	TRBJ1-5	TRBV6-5	TGTGCCAGCAGTACGGGGGGGTATAACGGGCCCCAGCATTTT	CASSTGGYNGPQHF
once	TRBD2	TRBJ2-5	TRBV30	TGTGCCTGGAGTGTAGGATCCCCGGGACTAGCCCAAGAGACCCAGTACTTC	CAWSVGSPGLAQETQYF
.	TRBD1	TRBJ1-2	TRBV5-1	TGCGCCAGCAGCCGTAAAGACCAACGGGACAGGGGTTATGGCTACACCTTC	CASSRKDQRDRGYGYTF
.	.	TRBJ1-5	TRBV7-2	TGTGCCAGCAGCTTAGCCCAACAACAGCCCCAGCATTTT	CASSLAQQQPQHF
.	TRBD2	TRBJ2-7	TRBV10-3	TGTGCCATCAGTGAGTACGCGGGGGGCTACGAGCAGTACTTC	CAISEYAGGYEQYF
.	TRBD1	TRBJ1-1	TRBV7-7	TGTGCTAGCCCTCAGGGGGTTGAAGCTTTCTTT	CASPQGVEAFF
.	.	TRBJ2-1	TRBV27	TGTGCCAGCAGTTTACGGGTATCCTACAATGAGCAGTTCTTC	CASSLRVSYNEQFF
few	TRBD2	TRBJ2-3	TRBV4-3	TGCGCCAGCAGCCCCCGACTAGCGGATACGCAGTATTTT	CASSPRLADTQYF
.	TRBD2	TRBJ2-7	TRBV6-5	TGTGCCAGCAGTATCCTAGCGGGAGGGCCTCACGAGCAGTACTTC	CASSILAGGPHEQYF
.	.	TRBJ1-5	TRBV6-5	TGTGCCAGCAGTTGGAAGGGAGGCAATCAGCCCCAGCATTTT	CASSWKGGNQPQHF
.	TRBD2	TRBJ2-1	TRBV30	TGTGCCTCAAGCACCGGGAGGAGAAATGAGCAGTTCTTC	CASSTGRRNEQFF
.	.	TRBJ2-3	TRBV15	TGTGCCACCAGCAGAAATAGTGTAGGGGGTGATACGCAGTATTTT	CATSRNSVGGDTQYF
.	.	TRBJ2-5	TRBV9	TGTGCCAGCAGCTCAATCCAGGGGGGAGGAGAGACCCAGTACTTC	CASSSIQGGGETQYF
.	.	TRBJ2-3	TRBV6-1	TGTGCCAGCAGGCCGGGACACAGCACAGATACGCAGTATTTT	CASRPGHSTDTQYF
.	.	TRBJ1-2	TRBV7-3	TGTGCCAGCAGCTTAACAGGGGACTTATCGTATGGCTACACCTTC	CASSLTGDLSYGYTF
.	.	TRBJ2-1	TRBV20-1	TGCAGTGCTGGATCGCTACCGGGGCAGTTCTTC	CSAGSLPGQFF
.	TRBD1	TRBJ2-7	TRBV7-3	TGTGCCAGCAGCTTCGGACAGGGGTCCTCCTACGAGCAGTACTTC	CASSFGQGSSYEQYF
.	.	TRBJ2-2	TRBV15	TGTGCCACCAGCACCTACAGGGCCGTTTACACCGGGGAGCTGTTTTTT	CATSTYRAVYTGELFF
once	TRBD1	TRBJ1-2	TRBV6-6	TGTGCCAGCAGACCCCGGGACAGGGAAGGATATGGCTACACCTTC	CASRPRDREGYGYTF
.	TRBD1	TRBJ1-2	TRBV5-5	TGTGCCAGCAGCTGGACCGGGACAGACAAAAATGGCTACACCTTC	CASSWTGTDKNGYTF
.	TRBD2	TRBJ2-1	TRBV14	TGTGCCAGCAGCCAAGGGGGGACTAGTCTGCGTGAGCAGTTCTTC	CASSQGGTSLREQFF
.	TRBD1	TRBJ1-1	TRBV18	TGTGCCAGCTCACCACAGGGGGCAATGGCCATGAACACTGAAGCTTTCTTT	CASSPQGAMAMNTEAFF